The 14 T cell receptor beta chains presented below share a single source sample, sequenced in a study of T cell clonality in common variable immunodeficiency. Produced via immunoSEQ multiplex PCR; TCRdb's table is partial and in-frame only. This repertoire holds 30,000 to 40,000 clones, and none appear only once. The sample taken for sequencing was peripheral blood mononuclear cells. These receptors came from a person aged 18 to 75 in good health.

This clone was picked up many times. The read ends 3 residues before the CDR3 terminus; that terminus is restored from the germline J gene. The rearrangement uses TRBV18 and TRBJ1-2; TRBD1 matches at 9 bases. The junction had 14 bases not matched to a gene; V was cut back by 6 bases and J by 6 bases. The germline gives CDR1 KGHSH, CDR2 LQKENI. This CDR3 spans 16 amino acids. The CDR3 region is CASSHPGQGPRNGYTF. CDR3 bases read: TGTGCCAGCTCCCATCCGGGACAGGGTCCCAGGAATGGC. The entire variable domain, with the rest obtained from reference TRBV18 and TRBJ1-2, is as follows: NAGVMQNPRHLVRRRGQEARLRCSPMKGHSHVYWYRQLPEEGLKFMVYLQKENIIDESGMPKERFSAEFPKEGPSILRIQQVVRGDSAAYFCASSHPGQGPRNGYTFGSGTRLTVV.

As to this clone: Compared with germline, one end of the junction differs, possibly owing to a read error. The CDR3 loop reads CASSLAVQPNTEAFF. The CDR3 bases that were read are TGTGCTAGCAGCTTAGCGGTACAGCCGAACACTGAA. V usage is TRBV7-7 and J usage is TRBJ1-1, with D unclear. The read ends 3 residues shy of where the CDR3 ends; the end is completed using the germline J gene. Germline CDR1 and CDR2: SSHAT and FNYEAQ (reference sequence). This CDR3 is 15 amino acids long.

This clone was seen ten or more times. The CDR3 end is not reached by the read, which stops 3 residues before it; the germline J gene fills it in. This chain links TRBV20-1 with TRBJ1-5; D not certain. CDR3 length equals 12 residues. V was cut by 5 bases and J by 6 bases, with 11 bases left in between. Germline lookup yields CDR1 DFQATT and CDR2 SNEGSKA (reference sequence). CDR3 loop: CSAWRVGQPQHF. CDR3 DNA (partial): TGCAGTGCTTGGAGGGTCGGTCAGCCC.

Details on this clone: The CDR3 is cut off 3 residues early in the read; its end comes from the germline J gene. The chain recombines TRBV11-2 with TRBJ2-5, with D hard to call. The CDR3 is 14 amino acids. V lost 5 bases and J 4 bases, leaving 14 bases between the germline ends. Germline loops: CDR1 SGHAT, CDR2 FQNNGV. The covered CDR3 bases are TGTGCCAGCAGCCCTGTGGCTCGGGTAGAGACC. Its protein is CASSPVARVET. The complete CDR3 reads CASSPVARVETQYF. Variable domain in full (rest from reference TRBV11-2 and TRBJ2-5): EAGVAQSPRYKIIEKRQSVAFWCNPISGHATLYWYQQILGQGPKLLIQFQNNGVVDDSQLPKDRFSAERLKGVDSTLKIQPAKLEDSAVYLCASSPVARVETQYFGPGTRLLVL.

About this clone itself: The DNA ends 3 residues before the CDR3 does, and the rest of the CDR3 is filled in from the germline J gene. The chain employs TRBV19 and TRBJ1-4, with 7 bases lining up with TRBD1. Germline CDR1 LNHDA, CDR2 SQIVND (reference sequence). The CDR3 spans 16 residues. CDR3 DNA, as far as it was read: TGTGCCAGTACCAACAGCTACAGGGGTAGGGATTCACCA. Translated: CASTNSYRGRDSP. The full CDR3 protein is CASTNSYRGRDSPLFF.

This clone occurred many times. The read ends 3 residues before the CDR3 terminus; that terminus is restored from the germline J gene. The V and J genes are TRBV7-9 and TRBJ2-1; tentative D call: TRBD1 (6 bases). Deletions cut 5 bases from V and 5 bases from J, with 7 bases between. This CDR3 region has 12 residues. Germline V gene sequence: CDR1 SEHNR, CDR2 FQNEAQ (reference sequence). The DNA read from the CDR3 is TGTGCCAGCAGCCAGGGGCACAATGAG. Encoded protein: CASSQGHNE. The full CDR3 protein is CASSQGHNEQFF.

In its sample, this clone was seen many times. The sequenced fragment ends 3 residues before the CDR3 boundary, so the rest is inferred from the germline J gene. V usage is TRBV7-9 and J usage is TRBJ2-4; 8 bases line up with TRBD1. CDR1 is SEHNR and CDR2 is FQNEAQ in the germline V gene (reference sequence). This CDR3 region has 14 residues. J lost 3 bases, V lost 5 bases, and 3 bases had no gene match. The CDR3 sequence: CASSPGGGKNIQYF. Incomplete CDR3 DNA: TGTGCCAGCAGCCCAGGGGGCGGCAAAAACATT.

A few counts support this clone. With the read ending 3 residues before the CDR3 end, the germline J gene is used to fill in that end. V is TRBV7-8 and J is TRBJ2-2; TRBD1 agrees at 9 bases. Trimming at V came to 6 bases and at J to 6 bases, leaving 11 bases not matched to a gene. Germline V gene sequence: CDR1 SGHVS, CDR2 FQNEAQ. The CDR3 is 16 amino acids. CDR3 in amino acids: CASSPQGARAAGELFF. Partial CDR3 DNA: TGTGCCAGCAGTCCACAGGGGGCGCGTGCGGCCGGGGAG.

This clone was seen at least ten times. This chain's CDR3 is CAWRGLAGDTQYF. The CDR3 bases that were read are TGTGCCTGGAGGGGACTAGCGGGAGATACG. This chain joins TRBV30 and TRBJ2-3, with 12 bases lining up with TRBD2. With the read ending 3 residues before the CDR3 end, the germline J gene is used to fill in that end. J gave up 5 bases and V 3 bases, and 0 bases lay outside the gene matches. This CDR3 comprises 13 residues. Germline CDR1 reads GTSNPN; CDR2 reads SVGIG (reference sequence). The variable domain in full, completed from reference TRBV30 and TRBJ2-3, reads SQTIHQWPATLVQPVGSPLSLECTVEGTSNPNLYWYRQAAGRGLQLLFYSVGIGQISSEVPQNLSASRPQDRQFILSSKKLLLSDSGFYLCAWRGLAGDTQYFGPGTRLTVL.

A word on this clone: The read comes to an end 3 residues before the CDR3 does, leaving the germline J gene to fill in the end. This rearrangement joins TRBV5-1 to TRBJ2-7; D perhaps matches TRBD1 (6 bases). Germline V gives CDR1 SGHRS, CDR2 YFSETQ. Trimming took 3 bases from V and 6 from J, leaving 10 bases between them. The CDR3 loop spans 12 amino acids. CDR3 sequence: CASSWTDLEQYF. The DNA read from the CDR3 is TGCGCCAGCAGCTGGACAGATCTCGAG.

This clone has at least ten counts. The read ends 3 residues early relative to the CDR3; the germline J gene fills the gap. J is TRBJ1-1 and V is TRBV20-1, with D tentatively TRBD1 (5 bases). The V gene's germline CDR1 is DFQATT and CDR2 SNEGSKA (reference sequence). This CDR3 spans 13 amino acids. The sequenced CDR3 bases are TGCAGTGCTAGAGATCAAAATAAGGGGAGG. Translating it yields CSARDQNKGR. The whole CDR3 sequence is CSARDQNKGRAFF.

The sample holds a few counts of this clone. The observed sequence ends 3 residues before the CDR3 terminus, with the missing tail filled in from the germline J gene. This chain joins TRBV5-1 and TRBJ2-3, with unresolved D. V lost 0 bases to trimming and J lost 5 bases, with 10 bases between them. Germline CDR1 is SGHRS and CDR2 is YFSETQ. The CDR3 consists of 14 residues. The CDR3 sequence: CASSLDLGEDTQYF. Partial CDR3 DNA: TGCGCCAGCAGCTTGGACCTAGGAGAAGATACG.

Of note for this clone: The DNA ends 3 residues before the CDR3 does, and the rest of the CDR3 is filled in from the germline J gene. V gene TRBV30 combines with J gene TRBJ1-2, with TRBD1 matching over 11 bases. V gave up 3 bases and J gave up 7 bases; unmatched junction bases: 4. Germline CDR1 is GTSNPN and CDR2 is SVGIG (reference sequence). The CDR3 runs to 13 residues. CDR3 DNA (partial): TGTGCCTGGAGACGGACAGGGGGCCGTGGC. Its translation: CAWRRTGGRG. The CDR3 in full is CAWRRTGGRGYTF.

This clone appeared many times. Sequencing ends 3 residues short of the CDR3 end; the germline J gene provides the rest. The chain carries TRBV6-1 and TRBJ2-2; TRBD2 aligns across 7 bases. The CDR3 sequence is 13 residues long. Germline lookup yields CDR1 MNHNS and CDR2 SASEGT. The part of the CDR3 DNA that was read is TGTGCCAGCAGTGAAGCGTCGGGGGGAGAG. This encodes CASSEASGGE. The full CDR3 sequence reads CASSEASGGELFF.